These T cell receptor beta chains were read from a single sample in a study of T cell clonotyping in hematopoietic cell transplantation. The repertoire was sequenced with immunoSEQ multiplex PCR; TCRdb's copy has only in-frame clones and lacks some. The table shows some 40,000 clones, with 94% occurring only once. The sequenced material came from peripheral blood mononuclear cells. Source of these receptors: a woman aged 50 to 65 in good health. Some clones in this sample may be carry-over from other donors' samples. The CDR3 runs from the conserved cysteine through the conserved F or W. Fields, in order: D gene, V gene, J gene, CDR3 length, clone size, CDR3 DNA, CDR3 protein. A D gene is named only where the DNA matches it firmly. Rows may omit the clone size; those that give it use once, few, many or a size class.

TRBD1	TRBV6-5	TRBJ1-2	15	.	TGTGCCAGCAGATGGCTGACAGGGGCTAACTATGGCTACACCTTC	CASRWLTGANYGYTF
.	TRBV28	TRBJ1-2	12	.	TGTGCCAGCAGCGCAGAGGTCTATGGCTACACCTTC	CASSAEVYGYTF
.	TRBV5-1	TRBJ2-1	15	.	TGCGCCAGCAGCCTCATACAAGAAGCACACAATGAGCAGTTCTTC	CASSLIQEAHNEQFF
.	TRBV5-1	TRBJ1-2	12	.	TGCGCCAGCAGCCGGGCGCGAGATGGCTACACCTTC	CASSRARDGYTF
TRBD2	TRBV5-8	TRBJ2-3	18	.	TGTGCCAGCAGCTTGGACCAGCGGGGGTGGCTACGCACAGATACGCAGTATTTT	CASSLDQRGWLRTDTQYF
.	TRBV19	TRBJ1-2	12	.	TGTGCCAGTAGTATAGGGCAGAATGGCTACACCTTC	CASSIGQNGYTF
.	TRBV6-5	TRBJ1-1	14	.	TGTGCCAGCAGTTACTTGGAGAGGGGTTCTGAAGCTTTCTTT	CASSYLERGSEAFF
.	TRBV4-1	TRBJ1-1	15	.	TGCGCCAGCAGCCAAGACGTCATAGGTGGGAATGAAGCTTTCTTT	CASSQDVIGGNEAFF
.	TRBV14	TRBJ1-4	13	.	TGTGCCAGCAGCCAATCCATTAATGAAAAACTGTTTTTT	CASSQSINEKLFF
.	TRBV5-4	TRBJ1-1	13	.	TGTGCCAGCAGCGCCACAGGGATAACTGAAGCTTTCTTT	CASSATGITEAFF
.	TRBV6-6	TRBJ1-2	13	.	TGTGCCAGCAGTTACTCCCAGGGGACTGGCTACACCTTC	CASSYSQGTGYTF
.	TRBV29-1	TRBJ1-3	13	.	TGCAGCGCCCGACACGCCTCTGGAAACACCATATATTTT	CSARHASGNTIYF
TRBD2	TRBV20-1	TRBJ2-7	11	.	TGCAGTGCCAGCGGGGTGTACGAGCAGTACTTC	CSASGVYEQYF
.	TRBV5-1	TRBJ2-1	14	.	TGCGCCAGCAGCTCGGACACCCCTTACAATGAGCAGTTCTTC	CASSSDTPYNEQFF
.	TRBV4-1	TRBJ1-3	15	.	TGCGCCAGCAGCCAAGGAGCGGGAACCTCGAACACCATATATTTT	CASSQGAGTSNTIYF
.	TRBV7-2	TRBJ2-1	14	.	TGTGCCAGCAGATGGACGTCTTCTGAGGGTGAGCAGTTCTTC	CASRWTSSEGEQFF
TRBD1	TRBV6-5	TRBJ2-7	15	.	TGTGCCAGCAGACAAACAGGGGAAACGGGCTACGAGCAGTACTTC	CASRQTGETGYEQYF
TRBD1	TRBV7-9	TRBJ1-5	13	once	TGTGCCAGCAGCCTGGACAGGGATCAGCCCCAGCATTTT	CASSLDRDQPQHF
.	TRBV5-1	TRBJ2-2	16	.	TGCGCCAGCAGCCCTCCAGGCAACGCGAACACCGGGGAGCTGTTTTTT	CASSPPGNANTGELFF
.	TRBV7-3	TRBJ1-1	13	.	TGTGCCAGCAGCGAGGGTCTAAACACTGAAGCTTTCTTT	CASSEGLNTEAFF
.	TRBV15	TRBJ1-2	17	.	TGTGCCACCAGCAGAGATAAGGGCCTCCGCCTTAACTATGGCTACACCTTC	CATSRDKGLRLNYGYTF